This entry is about one TCR beta chain. This entry is derived from a study of blood T cells in healthy people across ages. J was trimmed by 5 bases and V by 5 bases; bases with no gene match: 8. CDR3 length: 15 amino acids. The authors ran a second PCR of 7 to 11 cycles using a sample-barcoded 5' primer and a J-beta primer mix. TCRdb re-called the 5' RACE reads with MiXCR, one entry per CDR3 protein. The table includes about 1,800,000 distinct CDR3 sequences, 25% to 30% detected once. The gene calls are TRBV12-3 or TRBV12-4 and TRBJ2-5; 10 nucleotides align to TRBD2. This receptor was identified in a young woman in good health. Sequencing was done on a sample of blood. The CDR3 protein is CASSPSSGGDETQYF. The DNA of the CDR3 is TGTGCCAGCAGTCCCTCTAGCGGGGGAGACGAGACCCAGTACTTC.